Presented here are 7 T cell receptor beta chains from one specimen sequenced in a study of shared clonotypes between healthy human individuals. Only CD45RO-negative cells positively selected for CCR7 counted as naive CD8 cells, so terminally differentiated effector memory CD45RA+ cells were excluded. Here immunoSEQ multiplex PCR was the method, and the copy in TCRdb shows in-frame clones only, minus some. The table includes 1.5 million to 2.5 million clones, just under 95% detected once. The sequenced sample consisted of naive CD8+ T cells sorted from blood. The receptors shown here come from a man between 18 and 29 years old in good health.

The sample holds one count of this clone. The chain joins TRBV5-4 to TRBJ2-7; TRBD1 matches 9 bases. Per the germline V gene, CDR1 is SGHNT and CDR2 is YYREEE (reference sequence). V trimming: 6 bases; J trimming: 6 bases; junction bases outside the gene matches: 10. CDR3 size: 14 residues. CDR3 protein: CASTFGQGSSEQYF. The CDR3 region has the DNA TGTGCCAGCACCTTTGGACAGGGGTCTTCCGAGCAGTACTTC.

The chain links TRBV28 to TRBJ1-1, with D maybe TRBD1 (6 bases). Germline V gene sequence: CDR1 MDHEN, CDR2 SYDVKM. V lost 5 bases, J lost 2 bases, and 12 bases lay in between. CDR3 size: 14 residues. DNA of the CDR3: TGTGCCAGCAGTCATCGGACAGCCAACACTGAAGCTTTCTTT. Protein product: CASSHRTANTEAFF.

The chain uses TRBV27 and TRBJ2-3; TRBD1 might be the D (6 bases). Germline values: CDR1 MNHEY, CDR2 SMNVEV (reference sequence). CDR3 length equals 15 residues. V lost 0 bases and J 1 base, leaving 8 bases between the germline ends. CDR3 protein: CASSLSQGGTDTQYF. CDR3 sequence (DNA): TGTGCCAGCAGTTTATCACAGGGTGGCACAGATACGCAGTATTTT.

The chain recombines TRBV7-9 with TRBJ2-5; the D is unclear. V lost 6 bases, J lost 2 bases, and 10 bases lay in between. CDR1 is SEHNR and CDR2 is FQNEAQ in the germline V gene (reference sequence). This CDR3 spans 13 amino acids. The CDR3 nucleotides read TGTGCCAGCAGTCGTGACAATCAAGAGACCCAGTACTTC. Its translation: CASSRDNQETQYF.

This chain uses TRBV4-1 with TRBJ1-1; maybe TRBD1 (5 bases). The length of the CDR3 is 14 residues. Germline CDR1 reads MGHRA; CDR2 reads YSYEKL. Trimming shortened V by 4 bases and J by 5 bases, and 14 bases separated the two germline ends. The CDR3 sequence: CASSPGVWGTEAFF. The DNA of the CDR3 is TGCGCCAGCAGCCCCGGGGTATGGGGGACTGAAGCTTTCTTT.

V and J are TRBV13 and TRBJ2-3; TRBD2 matches at 7 bases. CDR1 is PRHDT, CDR2 FYEKMQ, per germline (reference sequence). V was pared by 5 bases and J by 0 bases, with 5 bases of the junction left unmatched. This CDR3 contains 15 residues. The CDR3 bases are TGTGCCAGCAGCGCGCGGGAGTTGAGCACAGATACGCAGTATTTT. It codes for CASSARELSTDTQYF. The full variable domain, its missing parts supplied by reference TRBV13 and TRBJ2-3, is AAGVIQSPRHLIKEKRETATLKCYPIPRHDTVYWYQQGPGQDPQFLISFYEKMQSDKGSIPDRFSAQQFSDYHSELNMSSLELGDSALYFCASSARELSTDTQYFGPGTRLTVL.

On this clone: Other DNA variants within this sample encode the same CDR3. The chain recombines TRBV9 with TRBJ2-2; D not resolved. V gave up 3 bases and J gave up 4 bases, with 4 bases separating them. Germline assignment: CDR1 SGDLS and CDR2 YYNGEE. The CDR3 runs to 12 residues. The CDR3 reads CASSASTGELFF. CDR3 in DNA: TGTGCCAGCAGCGCCTCCACCGGGGAGCTGTTTTTT.